The 7 T cell receptor beta chains below all came from one sample that was sequenced in a study of T-cell memory formation after mild COVID-19. One entry per CDR3 protein results from TCRdb running MiXCR on the 5' RACE reads. The sample has a few hundred thousand distinct CDR3 sequences; roughly 13% are singletons. The material sequenced was PBMCs or a T cell subset sorted from them (not recorded which). The origin of the receptors is a man between 18 and 29 years old who had mild COVID-19 (a few samples of this study predate the infection). Cell type and time point are not known.

V gene TRBV20-1 combines with J gene TRBJ2-7, with a weak D call TRBD2 (5 bases). The CDR3 is 13 amino acids. V shed 1 base and J shed 2 bases, with 9 bases lying between them. Germline V lookup: CDR1 DFQATT, CDR2 SNEGSKA (reference sequence). The CDR3 nucleotides are TGCAGTGCTAGAGCCGCCGGGACCTACGAGCAGTACTTC. Translating it yields CSARAAGTYEQYF.

V gene TRBV19 combines with J gene TRBJ1-3; D ambiguous. The CDR3 extends over 12 amino acids. Germline V gene lookup returns CDR1 LNHDA and CDR2 SQIVND (reference sequence). Trimming removed 6 bases at V and 0 bases at J, with 3 bases between. This chain's CDR3 is CASSHSGNTIYF. DNA of the CDR3: TGTGCCAGTAGCCACTCTGGAAACACCATATATTTT.

This clonotype showed up just a few times. V is TRBV5-1 and J is TRBJ2-3; D is tentatively TRBD1 or TRBD2 (5 bases each). CDR3 length equals 15 residues. Germline V gene data show CDR1 as SGHRS and CDR2 as YFSETQ. V was clipped by 5 bases and J by 3 bases, with 16 bases between them. CDR3 nucleotide sequence: TGCGCCAGCAGTGGGACCCTGGGAGAAACAGATACGCAGTATTTT. Its protein is CASSGTLGETDTQYF.

Ten or more counts support this clonotype. CDR3 nucleotides: TGTGCCAGCAGCCCCCGGACTAGCGGGGGCAATGAGCAGTTCTTC. Its protein product is CASSPRTSGGNEQFF. The genes are TRBV7-7 and TRBJ2-1; 13 bases line up with TRBD2. The CDR3 runs to 15 residues. V shed 5 bases and J 6 bases; nucleotides not matched to a gene: 4. The germline CDR1 and CDR2 sequences are SSHAT and FNYEAQ (reference sequence).

This clonotype has just a few counts. J is TRBJ2-3 and V is TRBV7-2, with D uncertain. Trimming stripped 7 bases from V and 1 base from J, with 9 bases between. CDR3 length: 13 amino acids. Germline V CDR1 and CDR2: SGHTA, FQGNSA. The CDR3 sequence: CASKTPRTDTQYF. CDR3 coding DNA: TGTGCCAGCAAGACACCGCGCACAGATACGCAGTATTTT.

This clonotype was found many times. This chain uses TRBV15 with TRBJ1-5; D possibly corresponds to TRBD1 (6 bases). V gave up 0 bases and J gave up 4 bases, with 13 bases separating them. The CDR3 sequence is 16 residues long. Germline assignment: CDR1 LNHNV and CDR2 YYDKDF (reference sequence). The CDR3 region is CATSREGGRGNQPQHF. The DNA for the CDR3 is TGTGCCACCAGCAGAGAGGGGGGCAGGGGAAATCAGCCCCAGCATTTT.

This clonotype was detected once. The chain is built from TRBV29-1 and TRBJ1-2, with D possibly matching TRBD1 (6 bases). Germline V gene sequence: CDR1 SQVTM, CDR2 ANQGSEA. Deletions cut 0 bases from V and 8 bases from J, with 16 bases between. The CDR3 has 14 residues. The CDR3: CSVEDLQGRIGYTF. The DNA of the CDR3 is TGCAGCGTTGAAGATCTACAGGGAAGGATAGGCTACACCTTC.